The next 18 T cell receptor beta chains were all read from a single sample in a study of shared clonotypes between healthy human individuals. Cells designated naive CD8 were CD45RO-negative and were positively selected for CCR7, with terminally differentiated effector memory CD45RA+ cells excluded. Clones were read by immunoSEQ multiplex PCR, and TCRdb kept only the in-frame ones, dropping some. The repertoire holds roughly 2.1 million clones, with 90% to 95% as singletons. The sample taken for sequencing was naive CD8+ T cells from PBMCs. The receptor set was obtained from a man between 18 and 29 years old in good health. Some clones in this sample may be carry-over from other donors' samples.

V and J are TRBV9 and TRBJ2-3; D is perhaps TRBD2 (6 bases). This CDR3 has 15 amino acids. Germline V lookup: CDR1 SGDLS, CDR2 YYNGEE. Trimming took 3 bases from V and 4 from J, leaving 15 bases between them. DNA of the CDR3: TGTGCCAGCAGCGGAGCCGGGACTCGTGCAGATACGCAGTATTTT. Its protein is CASSGAGTRADTQYF.

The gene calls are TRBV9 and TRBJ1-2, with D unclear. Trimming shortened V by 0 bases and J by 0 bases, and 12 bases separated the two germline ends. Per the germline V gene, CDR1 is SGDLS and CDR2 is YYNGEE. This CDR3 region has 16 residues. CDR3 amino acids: CASSVGPGDPNYGYTF. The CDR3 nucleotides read TGTGCCAGCAGCGTAGGGCCGGGAGATCCTAACTATGGCTACACCTTC.

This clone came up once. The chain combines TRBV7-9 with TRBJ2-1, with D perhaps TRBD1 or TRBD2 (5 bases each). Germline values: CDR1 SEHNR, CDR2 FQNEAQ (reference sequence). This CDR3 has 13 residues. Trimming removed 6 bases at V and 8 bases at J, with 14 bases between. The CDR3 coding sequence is TGTGCCAGCAGGAGAGGGGTAAGGGATGAGCAGTTCTTC. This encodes CASRRGVRDEQFF.

The CDR3 region is CASSLLNSATTDTQYF. CDR3 in DNA: TGTGCCAGCAGTTTGTTGAACAGCGCAACCACAGATACGCAGTATTTT. The chain has TRBV27 and TRBJ2-3; D is uncertain. V was cut by 3 bases and J by 2 bases, with 15 bases left in between. CDR3 length equals 16 residues. Germline CDR1 reads MNHEY; CDR2 reads SMNVEV (reference sequence).

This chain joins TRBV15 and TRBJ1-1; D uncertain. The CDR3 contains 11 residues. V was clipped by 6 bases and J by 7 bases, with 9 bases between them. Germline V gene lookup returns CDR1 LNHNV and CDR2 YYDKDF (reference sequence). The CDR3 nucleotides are TGTGCCACCAGGGGAGTTCTTGAAGCTTTCTTT. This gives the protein CATRGVLEAFF.

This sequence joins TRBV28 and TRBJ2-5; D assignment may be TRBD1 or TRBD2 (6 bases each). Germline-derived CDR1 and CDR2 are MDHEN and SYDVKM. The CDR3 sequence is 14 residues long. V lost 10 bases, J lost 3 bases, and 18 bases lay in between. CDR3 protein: CATLERGEEETQYF. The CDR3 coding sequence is TGTGCCACCTTAGAGAGGGGGGAGGAAGAGACCCAGTACTTC. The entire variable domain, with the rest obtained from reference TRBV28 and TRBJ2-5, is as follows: DVKVTQSSRYLVKRTGEKVFLECVQDMDHENMFWYRQDPGLGLRLIYFSYDVKMKEKGDIPEGYSVSREKKERFSLILESASTNQTSMYLCATLERGEEETQYFGPGTRLLVL.

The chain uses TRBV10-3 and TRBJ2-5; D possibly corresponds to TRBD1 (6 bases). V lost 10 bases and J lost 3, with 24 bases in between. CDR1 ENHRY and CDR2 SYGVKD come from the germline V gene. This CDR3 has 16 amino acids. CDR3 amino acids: CATLGTQTGSKETQYF. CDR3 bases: TGTGCCACCCTCGGCACACAGACAGGCTCAAAAGAGACCCAGTACTTC.

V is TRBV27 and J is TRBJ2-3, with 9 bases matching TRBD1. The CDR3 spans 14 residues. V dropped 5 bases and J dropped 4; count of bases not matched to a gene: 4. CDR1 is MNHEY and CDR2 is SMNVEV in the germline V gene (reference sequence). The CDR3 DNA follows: TGTGCCAGCAGTCCAGGGACAGGGCCAGATACGCAGTATTTT. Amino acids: CASSPGTGPDTQYF.

CDR3 DNA: TGTGCCAGCACCCTTAGTGTGGGAGACTCCTACAATGAGCAGTTCTTC. Protein sequence: CASTLSVGDSYNEQFF. J is TRBJ2-1 and V is TRBV7-9, with a weak D call TRBD2 (5 bases). CDR1 is SEHNR and CDR2 is FQNEAQ in the germline V gene (reference sequence). Deletions cut 7 bases from V and 0 bases from J, with 16 bases between. CDR3 length equals 16 residues.

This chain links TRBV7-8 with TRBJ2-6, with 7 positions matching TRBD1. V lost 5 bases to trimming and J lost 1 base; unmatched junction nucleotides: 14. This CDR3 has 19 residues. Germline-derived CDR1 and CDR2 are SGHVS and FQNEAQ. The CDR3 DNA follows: TGTGCCAGCAGCCACCTCCGGGCAGGGGGAATTTCTGGGGCCAACGTCCTGACTTTC. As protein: CASSHLRAGGISGANVLTF.

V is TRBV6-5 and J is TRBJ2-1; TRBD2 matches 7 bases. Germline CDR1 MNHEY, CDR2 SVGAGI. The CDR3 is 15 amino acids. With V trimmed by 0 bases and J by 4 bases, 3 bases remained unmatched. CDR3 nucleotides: TGTGCCAGCAGTTACTCGCCTAGCGGTTACAATGAGCAGTTCTTC. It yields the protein CASSYSPSGYNEQFF.

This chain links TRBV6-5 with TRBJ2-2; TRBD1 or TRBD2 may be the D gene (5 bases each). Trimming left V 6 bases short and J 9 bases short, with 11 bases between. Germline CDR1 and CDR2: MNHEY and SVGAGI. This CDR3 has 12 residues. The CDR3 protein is CASRAGTRELFF. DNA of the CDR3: TGTGCCAGCAGGGCCGGGACGAGGGAGCTGTTTTTT.

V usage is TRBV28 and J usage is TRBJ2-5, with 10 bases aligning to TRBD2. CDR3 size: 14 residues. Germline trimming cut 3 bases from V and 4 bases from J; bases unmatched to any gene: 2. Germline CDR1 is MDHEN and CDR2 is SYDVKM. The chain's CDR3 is CASSFLAGVETQYF. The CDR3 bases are TGTGCCAGCAGTTTTCTAGCGGGAGTAGAGACCCAGTACTTC.

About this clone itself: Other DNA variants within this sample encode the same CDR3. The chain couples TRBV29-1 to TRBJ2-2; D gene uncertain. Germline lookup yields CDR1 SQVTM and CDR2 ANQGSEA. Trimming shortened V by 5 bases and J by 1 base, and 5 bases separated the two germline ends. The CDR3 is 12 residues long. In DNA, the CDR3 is TGCAGCGTTCTCGGGAACACCGGGGAGCTGTTTTTT. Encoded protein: CSVLGNTGELFF.

For the CDR3, the DNA is TGTGCCAGCAGCTTCCCACGCGCCCCGAGACAGGGTTACATCGGGGAGCTGTTTTTT. Translation: CASSFPRAPRQGYIGELFF. The V call is TRBV7-6, the J call TRBJ2-2; 7 nucleotides agree with TRBD1. Germline V lookup: CDR1 SGHVS, CDR2 FNYEAQ. The J segment lost 7 bases and the V segment lost 3 bases, leaving 20 bases of the junction unmatched. The CDR3 length is 19 residues.

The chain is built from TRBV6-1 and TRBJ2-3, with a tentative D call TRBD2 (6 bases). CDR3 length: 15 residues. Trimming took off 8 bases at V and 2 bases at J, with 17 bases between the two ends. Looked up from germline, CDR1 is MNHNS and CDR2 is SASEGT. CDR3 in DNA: TGTGCCAGCGCCGGGGGTGGTCAGGTCACAGATACGCAGTATTTT. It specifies CASAGGGQVTDTQYF.

The CDR3 is CASSLATRIPGHEQYF. CDR3 DNA sequence: TGCGCCAGCAGCTTGGCCACTCGAATTCCGGGGCACGAGCAGTACTTC. The rearrangement joins TRBV5-1 to TRBJ2-7; D tentatively fits TRBD1 or TRBD2 (5 bases each). This CDR3 is built from 16 residues. V was shortened by 0 bases and J by 5 bases, with 18 bases between the two germline ends. From germline, CDR1 is SGHRS and CDR2 YFSETQ.

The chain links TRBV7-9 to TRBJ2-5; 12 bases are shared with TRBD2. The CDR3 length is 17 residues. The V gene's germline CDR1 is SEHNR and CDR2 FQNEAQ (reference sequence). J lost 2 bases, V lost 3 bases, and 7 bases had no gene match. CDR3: CASSLGASGREQETQYF. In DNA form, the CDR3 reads TGTGCCAGCAGCTTGGGGGCTAGCGGGAGGGAGCAAGAGACCCAGTACTTC. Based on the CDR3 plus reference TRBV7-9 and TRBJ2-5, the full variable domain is DTGVSQNPRHKITKRGQNVTFRCDPISEHNRLYWYRQTLGQGPEFLTYFQNEAQLEKSRLLSDRFSAERPKGSFSTLEIQRTEQGDSAMYLCASSLGASGREQETQYFGPGTRLLVL.